This entry lists 32 T cell receptor beta chains sequenced from one sample in a study of CD8+ T cells in alopecia areata. Following extraction, RNA underwent reverse transcription to cDNA, which served as the sequencing template. This table comes from immunoSEQ multiplex PCR, and its TCRdb copy is limited to in-frame clones, with some not included. This sample has some 200,000 clones, with 50% to 60% found just once. Sequenced here: CD4+ T cells sorted from blood, sampled at week 0. These receptors were collected from a human donor with alopecia areata.

This chain links TRBV5-6 with TRBJ2-7; D uncertain. V was cut by 0 bases and J by 3 bases, with 10 bases left in between. Germline CDR1 and CDR2: SGHDT and YYEEEE. This CDR3 has 14 residues. CDR3 sequence: CASSLGWQGYEQYF. DNA for the CDR3: TGTGCCAGCAGCTTGGGGTGGCAAGGCTACGAGCAGTACTTC.

The CDR3: CASSLTSGGVGTDTQYF. The CDR3 DNA is TGTGCCAGCAGCTTGACTAGCGGGGGGGTGGGCACAGATACGCAGTATTTT. The chain uses TRBV7-8 and TRBJ2-3; 14 positions match TRBD2. The CDR3 length is 17 residues. Germline-derived CDR1 and CDR2 are SGHVS and FQNEAQ. V shed 3 bases and J 1 base; nucleotides not matched to a gene: 3.

This chain connects TRBV7-3 to TRBJ2-7, with 9 bases lining up with TRBD1. Germline CDR1 reads SGHTA; CDR2 reads FQGTGA. The CDR3 is 15 amino acids. V was pared by 5 bases and J by 1 base, with 6 bases of the junction left unmatched. CDR3 residues: CASSIDGTGSYEQYF. Written as DNA, the CDR3 is TGTGCCAGCAGCATAGACGGGACAGGGTCCTACGAGCAGTACTTC.

This chain connects TRBV30 to TRBJ2-7; maybe TRBD1 (6 bases). The V end was cut by 3 bases, the J end by 0 bases, with 12 bases between. Looked up from germline, CDR1 is GTSNPN and CDR2 is SVGIG (reference sequence). CDR3 length equals 14 residues. CDR3 sequence (DNA): TGTGCCTGGAGACAGGGCACTAGCTCCTACGAGCAGTACTTC. Translation gives CAWRQGTSSYEQYF.

J is TRBJ1-1 and V is TRBV27, with TRBD1 matching 8 bases. From germline, CDR1 is MNHEY and CDR2 SMNVEV (reference sequence). The J segment lost 1 base and the V segment lost 4 bases, leaving 5 bases of the junction unmatched. CDR3 length equals 15 residues. The CDR3 DNA reads TGTGCCAGCAGTTCCCGGACAGGGAGGAACACTGAAGCTTTCTTT. Residues: CASSSRTGRNTEAFF.

J is TRBJ2-5 and V is TRBV5-1; 10 bases line up with TRBD2. This CDR3 is built from 14 residues. Germline loops: CDR1 SGHRS, CDR2 YFSETQ. Trimming removed 3 bases from V and 4 bases from J; junction bases left unmatched: 3. The CDR3 DNA is TGCGCCAGCAGCTCTAGCGGGGGCCCAGAGACCCAGTACTTC. This gives the protein CASSSSGGPETQYF.

This clone was found a few times. V gene TRBV6-1 combines with J gene TRBJ1-1; no clear D gene. From germline, CDR1 is MNHNS and CDR2 SASEGT. The CDR3 is made up of 12 amino acids. V shed 6 bases and J shed 1 base, with 6 bases lying between them. This CDR3 reads CASSYRNTEAFF. The CDR3, as DNA: TGTGCCAGCAGCTACAGGAACACTGAAGCTTTCTTT.

J is TRBJ1-4 and V is TRBV6-1, with 7 positions matching TRBD1. CDR1 MNHNS and CDR2 SASEGT come from the germline V gene. This CDR3 has 14 residues. The junction had 5 bases not matched to a gene; V was cut back by 0 bases and J by 10 bases. The DNA for the CDR3 is TGTGCCAGCAGTGAAGCGGGGACAGTTGGAAAACTGTTTTTT. This translates into CASSEAGTVGKLFF.

The V call is TRBV9, the J call TRBJ1-6; the match to TRBD1 covers 9 bases. The V gene end was trimmed by 2 bases and the J gene end by 5 bases; junction bases not matched to a gene: 2. The CDR3 is 15 residues long. Germline loops: CDR1 SGDLS, CDR2 YYNGEE. The DNA of the CDR3 is TGTGCCAGCAGCGTTGGGGACAGGGATAATTCACCCCTCCACTTT. Translated: CASSVGDRDNSPLHF.

The V call is TRBV5-1, the J call TRBJ2-7; 9 bases are a match to TRBD1. CDR1 SGHRS and CDR2 YFSETQ come from the germline V gene. The CDR3 covers 13 residues. Losses at the gene ends were 3 bases for V and 3 bases for J; bases not matched to a gene: 1. CDR3 amino acids: CASSSGQGYEQYF. The CDR3 DNA sequence: TGCGCCAGCAGCTCGGGACAGGGCTACGAGCAGTACTTC. Based on the CDR3 plus reference TRBV5-1 and TRBJ2-7, the full variable domain is KAGVTQTPRYLIKTRGQQVTLSCSPISGHRSVSWYQQTPGQGLQFLFEYFSETQRNKGNFPGRFSGRQFSNSRSEMNVSTLELGDSALYLCASSSGQGYEQYFGPGTRLTVT.

This sequence joins TRBV4-2 and TRBJ2-3, with TRBD2 matching over 7 bases. The CDR3 has 14 amino acids. Germline V gene data show CDR1 as LGHNA and CDR2 as YNFKEQ. V trimming: 4 bases; J trimming: 5 bases; junction bases outside the gene matches: 6. CDR3 residues: CASSPRSGEDTQYF. As DNA, the CDR3 is TGTGCCAGCAGCCCCCGCAGCGGGGAAGATACGCAGTATTTT.

This chain uses TRBV29-1 with TRBJ1-6, with D uncertain. V dropped 5 bases and J dropped 7 bases, with 21 bases sitting between them. Germline V gene data show CDR1 as SQVTM and CDR2 as ANQGSEA. This CDR3 has 16 amino acids. Here the CDR3 DNA reads TGCAGCGTTCTAAGTGGAGGGAATTCAAGGAATTCACCCCTCCACTTT. This translates into CSVLSGGNSRNSPLHF.

The chain is built from TRBV7-3 and TRBJ2-1; D gene unclear. Germline CDR1 is SGHTA and CDR2 is FQGTGA. Trimming removed 6 bases from V and 1 base from J, with 13 bases in between. The CDR3 consists of 15 residues. The CDR3 DNA sequence: TGTGCCAGCAGTGTCGCAGGTGGATCCTACAATGAGCAGTTCTTC. Encoded protein: CASSVAGGSYNEQFF.

This sequence joins TRBV2 and TRBJ2-3; 9 bases are shared with TRBD2. The ends lost 6 bases at V and 2 bases at J; junction bases unmatched: 12. The CDR3 runs to 17 residues. Germline CDR1 and CDR2: SNHLY and FYNNEI. The CDR3 protein is CASSSGTSNSITDTQYF. The CDR3 nucleotides are TGTGCCAGCAGCTCCGGGACTAGCAACTCCATCACAGATACGCAGTATTTT.

The chain carries TRBV4-1 and TRBJ1-5; D gene uncertain. V lost 2 bases to trimming and J lost 6 bases, with 11 bases between them. This CDR3 is 14 amino acids long. Germline values: CDR1 MGHRA, CDR2 YSYEKL. The CDR3 DNA sequence: TGCGCCAGCAGCCAAAGGTTCGGGGTTCAGCCCCAGCATTTT. It specifies CASSQRFGVQPQHF.

J is TRBJ1-1 and V is TRBV27; weak D call: TRBD1 (5 bases). The V gene lost 5 bases and the J gene lost 10 bases, with 11 bases spanning the gap. Germline V lookup: CDR1 MNHEY, CDR2 SMNVEV (reference sequence). This CDR3 is 11 amino acids long. The CDR3 spells CASSRRGTAFF. The DNA of the CDR3 is TGTGCCAGCAGTAGAAGGGGTACAGCTTTCTTT.

The chain combines TRBV4-1 with TRBJ1-6; D perhaps matches TRBD1 (6 bases). Deletions cut 0 bases from V and 11 bases from J, with 14 bases between. The CDR3 contains 15 residues. CDR1 and CDR2 from the germline V gene are MGHRA and YSYEKL. CDR3 sequence reads: CASSQDQQGLAPLHF. The CDR3 DNA sequence: TGCGCCAGCAGCCAAGATCAACAGGGTTTAGCACCCCTCCACTTT.

This chain connects TRBV7-9 to TRBJ2-5; D could derive from TRBD1 or TRBD2 (6 bases each). This CDR3 is 14 amino acids long. V dropped 10 bases and J dropped 4 bases, with 19 bases sitting between them. CDR1 SEHNR and CDR2 FQNEAQ come from the germline V gene (reference sequence). The CDR3 loop reads CATPSQGLGETQYF. DNA for the CDR3: TGTGCCACTCCCTCACAGGGACTCGGAGAGACCCAGTACTTC.

This clone was observed a few times. This chain links TRBV2 with TRBJ1-6; tentatively, D is TRBD1 (5 bases). Trimming took off 9 bases at V and 10 bases at J, with 16 bases between the two ends. CDR3 length: 13 residues. The V gene's germline CDR1 is SNHLY and CDR2 FYNNEI. DNA of the CDR3: TGTGCCAGTCCCAGTGGGGGTAACTCACCCCTCCACTTT. This gives the protein CASPSGGNSPLHF.

The chain recombines TRBV2 with TRBJ2-7; TRBD1 matches 9 bases. The germline gives CDR1 SNHLY, CDR2 FYNNEI. The CDR3 covers 14 residues. J gave up 12 bases and V 4 bases, and 13 bases lay outside the gene matches. The CDR3: CASSGRDRAFRGYF. The CDR3 DNA is TGTGCCAGCAGTGGACGGGACAGGGCCTTTCGAGGGTACTTC.

The V gene is TRBV4-2, the J gene TRBJ2-2; tentative D call: TRBD1 (5 bases). V shed 3 bases and J shed 0 bases, with 11 bases lying between them. The CDR3 totals 16 residues. From germline, CDR1 is LGHNA and CDR2 YNFKEQ. The CDR3 sequence is CASSQRQKPNTGELFF. CDR3 nucleotide sequence: TGTGCCAGCAGCCAGAGACAGAAGCCGAACACCGGGGAGCTGTTTTTT.

The gene calls are TRBV4-1 and TRBJ2-7; D is unresolved. V was cut by 4 bases and J by 5 bases, with 15 bases left in between. Germline V gene data show CDR1 as MGHRA and CDR2 as YSYEKL. The CDR3 loop spans 14 amino acids. The CDR3 here is CASSPHPDRHEQYF. The CDR3 bases are TGCGCCAGCAGCCCCCACCCCGACCGGCACGAGCAGTACTTC.

The V and J genes are TRBV4-1 and TRBJ2-5, with D tentatively TRBD2 (5 bases). This CDR3 has 15 amino acids. The germline V gene encodes CDR1 MGHRA and CDR2 YSYEKL. V was trimmed by 5 bases and J by 2 bases, leaving 15 bases between them. CDR3 sequence (DNA): TGCGCCAGCAGCGCTCAGCCGGGGTTGCAAGAGACCCAGTACTTC. Its translation is CASSAQPGLQETQYF.

The CDR3 loop is CASSQDNGRNYGYTF. In DNA, the CDR3 is TGTGCCAGCAGCCAAGATAACGGCCGTAACTATGGCTACACCTTC. The chain employs TRBV4-2 and TRBJ1-2, with D hard to call. From germline, CDR1 is LGHNA and CDR2 YNFKEQ. Trimming pared 0 bases from V and 1 base from J, leaving 9 bases between. The CDR3 length is 15 residues.

This chain uses TRBV7-3 with TRBJ2-6; no firm D call. Germline V lookup: CDR1 SGHTA, CDR2 FQGTGA. The CDR3 runs to 14 residues. Between the trimmed V and J ends, which lost 2 bases and 0 bases, there was a span of 2 bases. The CDR3 nucleotides are TGTGCCAGCAGCTTATTCTCTGGGGCCAACGTCCTGACTTTC. Its translation is CASSLFSGANVLTF.

In its sample, this clone was seen once. Other DNA sequences in this specimen translate into the identical CDR3. The chain has TRBV6-5 and TRBJ2-1, with TRBD2 as a possible D gene (6 bases). The germline V and J ends were trimmed by 4 bases and 1 base, with 11 bases remaining between them. The CDR3 runs to 15 residues. Germline V gene sequence: CDR1 MNHEY, CDR2 SVGAGI. In DNA, the CDR3 is TGTGCCAGCAGTTTAGACGGGGGTTCCTACAATGAGCAGTTCTTC. It codes for CASSLDGGSYNEQFF.

In this sample, this clone turned up a few times. The rearrangement joins TRBV2 to TRBJ1-5; possibly TRBD1 for D (5 bases). Germline V gene lookup returns CDR1 SNHLY and CDR2 FYNNEI. The CDR3 totals 13 residues. With 7 bases removed from V and 5 bases from J, the gap between germline ends came to 12 bases. The CDR3 region is CASIRGPHQPQHF. CDR3 nucleotides: TGTGCCAGCATACGGGGCCCCCATCAGCCCCAGCATTTT.

This clone has more than one count but fewer than ten. The chain has TRBV23-1 and TRBJ2-7; 9 nucleotides agree with TRBD1. TRBV23-1 has ORF status, its function being uncertain. This CDR3 region has 15 residues. V lost 2 bases, J lost 0 bases, and 2 bases stayed unmatched. CDR3 nucleotides: TGCGCCAGCAGTCAAGGGACAGGGATCTCCTACGAGCAGTACTTC. Encoded protein: CASSQGTGISYEQYF.

The chain carries TRBV5-1 and TRBJ2-3; maybe TRBD2 (6 bases). Germline loops: CDR1 SGHRS, CDR2 YFSETQ. V was cut by 0 bases and J by 4 bases, with 12 bases left in between. There are 15 residues in the CDR3. The CDR3 nucleotides are TGCGCCAGCAGCTTGGATGGCAGGGAGGCAGATACGCAGTATTTT. It specifies CASSLDGREADTQYF.

This sequence joins TRBV29-1 and TRBJ1-1, with D maybe TRBD1 (6 bases). Germline V lookup: CDR1 SQVTM, CDR2 ANQGSEA. V lost 4 bases, J lost 5 bases, and 17 bases lay in between. The CDR3 has 14 amino acids. The DNA for the CDR3 is TGCAGCGTTGCGGGCGGGGGCGCAGAGACTGAAGCTTTCTTT. Its protein product is CSVAGGGAETEAFF.

The rearrangement uses TRBV6-5 and TRBJ2-3; possibly TRBD2 for D (6 bases). This CDR3 comprises 12 residues. Looked up from germline, CDR1 is MNHEY and CDR2 is SVGAGI. V gave up 6 bases and J gave up 6 bases, with 10 bases separating them. CDR3 sequence reads: CASSRRGDTQYF. The CDR3 DNA sequence: TGTGCCAGCAGCCGACGGGGGGATACGCAGTATTTT.

V usage is TRBV29-1 and J usage is TRBJ2-1; TRBD2 matches at 14 bases. V was pared by 1 base and J by 4 bases, with 0 bases of the junction left unmatched. The CDR3 consists of 15 residues. CDR1 is SQVTM, CDR2 ANQGSEA, per germline. CDR3 amino acids: CSVEGLAGGYNEQFF. The CDR3 DNA is TGCAGCGTTGAAGGACTAGCGGGGGGGTACAATGAGCAGTTCTTC.